Listed here is a single T cell receptor (beta chain). Its antigen remains unidentified. The data were obtained in a study of siplizumab effects on memory and regulatory T cells. General study results and limits: It seemed that naive T cells were more diverse than memory cells and were major contributors to the alloresponse. Suppression by proliferating Tregs derived from siplizumab cultures was not verified.

This table comes from immunoSEQ multiplex PCR, and its TCRdb copy is limited to in-frame clones, with some not included. The sample lists 100,000 to 110,000 clones; approximately 94% were seen once. The length of the CDR3 is 16 residues. Germline V gives CDR1 SGHAT, CDR2 FQNNGV. The V gene end was trimmed by 5 bases and the J gene end by 6 bases; junction bases not matched to a gene: 7. The source material was non-Treg CD4+ T cells sorted from blood. The V gene is TRBV11-2, the J gene TRBJ2-1; 13 bases are a match to TRBD2. The receptor's source is a human donor in good health. For the CDR3, the DNA is TGTGCCAGCAGCCCCTCACTAGCGGGAGGGAGCAATGAGCAGTTCTTC. Residues: CASSPSLAGGSNEQFF.